The 31 T cell receptor beta chains below all came from one sample that was sequenced in a study of blood T cells in healthy people across ages. Primed by a sample-barcoded 5' primer and a J-beta primer mix, a second PCR proceeded for 7 to 11 cycles. MiXCR, applied by TCRdb to the 5' RACE reads, yields one record per CDR3 protein. The sample lists about 1,800,000 distinct CDR3 sequences; roughly 27% were seen once. Sequenced: blood. The receptors shown here come from a woman aged 25 to 45 in good health.

Ten or more counts support this clonotype. This chain links TRBV6-1 with TRBJ2-6; no firm D call. V was pared by 1 base and J by 1 base, with 2 bases between. Germline V CDR1 and CDR2: MNHNS, SASEGT. The CDR3 consists of 14 residues. CDR3 coding DNA: TGTGCCAGCAGTGAAGGGTCTGGGGCCAACGTCCTGACTTTC. Amino acid sequence: CASSEGSGANVLTF.

This clonotype was counted at least ten times. This sequence joins TRBV12-3 or TRBV12-4 and TRBJ2-1; a possible D gene is TRBD2 (5 bases). CDR3 size: 14 residues. V lost 3 bases and J 4 bases, leaving 10 bases between the germline ends. The CDR3 loop reads CASSLNGEYNEQFF. In nucleotides, the CDR3 is TGTGCCAGCAGTTTGAACGGGGAGTACAATGAGCAGTTCTTC.

A note on this clonotype: Sequence at one end of the junction differs from germline and may be a read error. This rearrangement joins TRBV7-9 to TRBJ2-1; 8 bases match TRBD2. The V gene's germline CDR1 is SEHNR and CDR2 FQNEAQ (reference sequence). The CDR3 totals 15 residues. The CDR3 DNA follows: TGTGCCAGCAGCTCTGGAACTAGCGGATACAATGAGCAGTTATTC. Its protein product is CASSSGTSGYNEQLF. Based on the CDR3 plus reference TRBV7-9 and TRBJ2-1, the full variable domain is DTGVSQNPRHKITKRGQNVTFRCDPISEHNRLYWYRQTLGQGPEFLTYFQNEAQLEKSRLLSDRFSAERPKGSFSTLEIQRTEQGDSAMYLCASSSGTSGYNEQLFGPGTRLTVL.

Comments on this clonotype: Relative to the germline gene, one junction end is altered; a read error may explain this. V and J are TRBV7-8 and TRBJ2-7; 8 positions agree with TRBD2. The germline V gene encodes CDR1 SGHVS and CDR2 FQNEAQ. This CDR3 has 14 amino acids. The CDR3 nucleotides read TGTGCCAGCAGCCCCACTAGCGGAGCATACGAGGAGTACTTC. The encoded protein is CASSPTSGAYEEYF.

This clonotype came up many times. V is TRBV20-1 and J is TRBJ2-7; D remains unclear. The CDR3 runs to 14 residues. From germline, CDR1 is DFQATT and CDR2 SNEGSKA (reference sequence). Trimming cost V 0 bases and J 5 bases, with 14 bases left between them. Written as DNA, the CDR3 is TGCAGTGCTAGAGATCACCTTTCAGACGACGAGCAGTACTTC. As protein: CSARDHLSDDEQYF.

This chain connects TRBV6-5 to TRBJ1-1; D is uncertain. V was pared by 4 bases and J by 0 bases, with 9 bases between. Germline values: CDR1 MNHEY, CDR2 SVGAGI. There are 14 residues in the CDR3. CDR3 coding DNA: TGTGCCAGCAGTTTTGGGGTCCTGAACACTGAAGCTTTCTTT. This gives the protein CASSFGVLNTEAFF.

This clonotype was counted a single time. The rearrangement links TRBV10-3 to TRBJ2-7; D uncertain. The CDR3 spans 12 residues. The V end lost 4 bases, the J end lost 3 bases, and 7 bases lay between the germline ends. Germline assignment: CDR1 ENHRY and CDR2 SYGVKD. The DNA for the CDR3 is TGTGCCATCAGTGCCCTTAGCTACGAGCAGTACTTC. Translated, it gives CAISALSYEQYF.

To note about this clonotype: A much larger clone differs by one base, so this may be a read error. Written as DNA, the CDR3 is TGCGCCAGCAGCGCCTCAAGGGATGGTGGCTACACCTTC. The encoded protein is CASSASRDGGYTF. The V call is TRBV5-1, the J call TRBJ1-2; no firm D call. V shed 4 bases and J shed 7 bases, with 14 bases lying between them. CDR3 length: 13 residues. Germline assignment: CDR1 SGHRS and CDR2 YFSETQ.

This clonotype has just a few counts. This chain links TRBV7-8 with TRBJ2-7; no definite D call. The V gene's germline CDR1 is SGHVS and CDR2 FQNEAQ. Trimming left V 0 bases short and J 11 bases short, with 11 bases between. CDR3 size: 12 residues. CDR3 sequence: CASSLAVQGKYF. The CDR3 DNA sequence: TGTGCCAGCAGCTTAGCAGTCCAAGGGAAGTACTTC. Full variable domain (outside the CDR3, taken from reference TRBV7-8 and TRBJ2-7): GAGVSQSPRYKVAKRGQDVALRCDPISGHVSLFWYQQALGQGPEFLTYFQNEAQLDKSGLPSDRFFAERPEGSVSTLKIQRTQQEDSAVYLCASSLAVQGKYFGPGTRLTVT.

The chain has TRBV12-3 or TRBV12-4 and TRBJ2-5; 7 bases agree with TRBD1. The CDR3 loop spans 13 amino acids. V lost 7 bases and J lost 4; bases outside the gene matches: 6. The CDR3 sequence: CASMSGGIETQYF. The CDR3 DNA follows: TGTGCCAGCATGTCAGGGGGTATAGAGACCCAGTACTTC.

This clonotype was observed many times. The chain uses TRBV9 and TRBJ2-1; 8 nucleotides match TRBD1. V shed 4 bases and J 10 bases; nucleotides not matched to a gene: 10. In germline, CDR1 is SGDLS, CDR2 YYNGEE. This CDR3 has 14 amino acids. This chain's CDR3 is CASSLEDRVQEQFF. CDR3 nucleotide sequence: TGTGCCAGCAGCCTAGAGGACAGGGTACAGGAGCAGTTCTTC.

This clonotype was seen a few times. This chain uses TRBV9 with TRBJ2-7; 7 bases line up with TRBD2. Trimming took 3 bases from V and 2 from J; bases not matched to a gene: 11. Germline V CDR1 and CDR2: SGDLS, YYNGEE. This CDR3 contains 16 residues. This CDR3 is CASSASASGGAYEQYF. CDR3 nucleotides: TGTGCCAGCAGCGCAAGCGCCTCTGGGGGGGCCTACGAGCAGTACTTC.

This rearrangement joins TRBV28 to TRBJ1-5; no firm D call. The CDR3 is made up of 14 amino acids. V was trimmed by 7 bases and J by 3 bases, leaving 13 bases between them. The germline CDR1 and CDR2 sequences are MDHEN and SYDVKM. The CDR3 sequence is CASISGGYNQPQHF. CDR3 DNA sequence: TGTGCCAGCATCTCGGGCGGATACAATCAGCCCCAGCATTTT.

This rearrangement joins TRBV20-1 to TRBJ2-5; either TRBD1 or TRBD2 may fit D (5 bases each). The assigned J gene may be wrong: the sequence end matches TRBJ2-7 better. The CDR3 has 12 residues. Germline assignment: CDR1 DFQATT and CDR2 SNEGSKA (reference sequence). CDR3 sequence: CSAPSQGHEQYF. CDR3 nucleotides: TGCAGTGCGCCTAGCCAGGGACACGAGCAGTACTTC.

This clonotype was seen a handful of times. V is TRBV24-1 and J is TRBJ2-7; 11 bases line up with TRBD2. CDR1 and CDR2 from the germline V gene are KGHDR and SFDVKD. The CDR3 consists of 16 residues. With V trimmed by 9 bases and J by 0 bases, 9 bases remained unmatched. The CDR3 bases are TGTGCCACCGTAGAGGCTAGCGGGGGGCCCTCCTACGAGCAGTACTTC. Its translation: CATVEASGGPSYEQYF.

This clonotype was counted at least ten times. The gene calls are TRBV18 and TRBJ2-6; unclear D gene. V was cut by 2 bases and J by 5 bases, with 7 bases left in between. The CDR3 is 14 residues long. Germline V gene sequence: CDR1 KGHSH, CDR2 LQKENI. The CDR3 DNA reads as TGTGCCAGCTCACCAGAGAGTTGGGCCAACGTCCTGACTTTC. This codes for CASSPESWANVLTF.

Concerning this clonotype: Possible read error: a much larger clone is one base away. J is TRBJ2-5 and V is TRBV29-1; D perhaps matches TRBD1 (5 bases). This CDR3 has 13 amino acids. The germline V gene encodes CDR1 SQVTM and CDR2 ANQGSEA. Trimming took 6 bases from V and 5 from J, leaving 16 bases between them. In nucleotides, the CDR3 is TGCAGCGTCGCTCCAGGGTCTGGTGAGACCCAGTACTTC. Protein: CSVAPGSGETQYF.

As to this clonotype: A much larger clone lies a single base off, so this may be a read error. The V and J genes are TRBV20-1 and TRBJ2-1; possible D gene TRBD2, 5 bases. Trimming left V 3 bases short and J 10 bases short, with 22 bases between. In germline, CDR1 is DFQATT, CDR2 SNEGSKA (reference sequence). The CDR3 loop spans 15 amino acids. This CDR3 reads CSASVGVSEAYEQFF. DNA of the CDR3: TGCAGTGCTAGCGTCGGGGTTAGCGAAGCCTACGAGCAGTTCTTC.

There are a few counts of this clonotype. The chain has TRBV20-1 and TRBJ2-5; 8 nucleotides line up with TRBD2. With 0 bases clipped from V and 5 bases from J, the junction kept 8 bases outside the gene matches. The germline V gene encodes CDR1 DFQATT and CDR2 SNEGSKA (reference sequence). There are 15 residues in the CDR3. CDR3 in DNA: TGCAGTGCTAGAGACGGCGGGGGGCCGGGCGAGACCCAGTACTTC. This gives the protein CSARDGGGPGETQYF.

This clonotype appeared a few times. The gene calls are TRBV5-1 and TRBJ1-6; unclear D gene. CDR3 length: 16 amino acids. V dropped 4 bases and J dropped 10 bases, with 21 bases sitting between them. Germline V gene lookup returns CDR1 SGHRS and CDR2 YFSETQ. CDR3 sequence: CASSPVGIGGESPLHF. CDR3 in DNA: TGCGCCAGCAGCCCCGTTGGGATAGGCGGTGAATCACCCCTCCACTTT.

The V and J genes are TRBV9 and TRBJ1-1; maybe TRBD1 (5 bases). The germline V gene has CDR1 SGDLS and CDR2 YYNGEE. V was clipped by 4 bases and J by 5 bases, with 12 bases between them. This CDR3 region has 13 residues. The CDR3 loop is CASSSQEETEAFF. As DNA, the CDR3 is TGTGCCAGCAGCTCACAGGAGGAGACTGAAGCTTTCTTT.

The chain employs TRBV5-1 and TRBJ2-2, with D unresolved. There are 17 residues in the CDR3. Trimming removed 0 bases at V and 3 bases at J, with 15 bases between. CDR1 is SGHRS, CDR2 YFSETQ, per germline. CDR3 DNA sequence: TGCGCCAGCAGCTTGGTCATTTCGGGCGCCGACACCGGGGAGCTGTTTTTT. Amino acid sequence: CASSLVISGADTGELFF. The complete variable domain, with remaining parts taken from reference TRBV5-1 and TRBJ2-2, reads KAGVTQTPRYLIKTRGQQVTLSCSPISGHRSVSWYQQTPGQGLQFLFEYFSETQRNKGNFPGRFSGRQFSNSRSEMNVSTLELGDSALYLCASSLVISGADTGELFFGEGSRLTVL.

This clonotype was counted only a few times. The junction departs from the called germline gene at one end, perhaps through a read error. V is TRBV10-3 and J is TRBJ2-7; D tentatively reads TRBD1 or TRBD2 (6 bases each). CDR3 size: 14 residues. Per germline, CDR1 ENHRY and CDR2 SYGVKD. The CDR3 loop is CAISEGGSSYERYF. In DNA, the CDR3 is TGTGCCATCAGCGAAGGGGGGAGCTCCTACGAGCGGTACTTC.

The J gene is TRBJ1-1, the V gene TRBV29-1; TRBD1 is a possible D gene (5 bases). V was trimmed by 4 bases and J by 3 bases, leaving 12 bases between them. From germline, CDR1 is SQVTM and CDR2 ANQGSEA. The CDR3 covers 13 residues. The CDR3 nucleotides are TGCAGCGTTGCCAGACGGGGGGACACTGAAGCTTTCTTT. It specifies CSVARRGDTEAFF.

To note about this clonotype: A much larger clone lies one base from this, so it may be a read error. The rearrangement joins TRBV7-9 to TRBJ2-5, with 8 positions matching TRBD2. There are 12 residues in the CDR3. Germline assignment: CDR1 SEHNR and CDR2 FQNEAQ (reference sequence). CDR3 DNA: TGTGCCAGCAGGTTAGCGGGGCCAACCCGGTACTTC. It yields the protein CASRLAGPTRYF.

In its sample, this clonotype was seen many times. This chain uses TRBV29-1 with TRBJ2-1; no firm D call. This CDR3 spans 12 amino acids. Trimming stripped 3 bases from V and 6 bases from J, with 9 bases between. Germline CDR1 reads SQVTM; CDR2 reads ANQGSEA. The CDR3 DNA sequence: TGCAGCGTTGATAGACCGACCAATGAGCAGTTCTTC. The encoded protein is CSVDRPTNEQFF.

Worth noting for this clonotype: Since a much larger clone is just one base distant, this may be a read error. The J gene is TRBJ2-3, the V gene TRBV9, with 9 bases that match TRBD2. Germline V gives CDR1 SGDLS, CDR2 YYNGEE. The CDR3 covers 15 residues. CDR3 amino acids: CASSPSRASGDTQCF. In DNA form, the CDR3 reads TGTGCCAGCAGCCCCTCCCGGGCTAGCGGGGATACGCAGTGTTTT.

This clonotype appeared many times. The chain is built from TRBV7-9 and TRBJ2-1, with D maybe TRBD2 (5 bases). CDR3 length: 11 amino acids. V lost 5 bases and J lost 10, with 9 bases in between. CDR1 and CDR2 from the germline V gene are SEHNR and FQNEAQ (reference sequence). CDR3 DNA: TGTGCCAGCAGCCCAGCGGTCGAGCAGTTCTTC. This sequence encodes CASSPAVEQFF.

This sequence joins TRBV4-1 and TRBJ2-3; 8 bases are shared with TRBD2. Germline V lookup: CDR1 MGHRA, CDR2 YSYEKL. V was pared by 1 base and J by 3 bases, with 9 bases of the junction left unmatched. This CDR3 region has 17 residues. The CDR3 loop reads CASSQGGTGGRTDTQYF. DNA of the CDR3: TGCGCCAGCAGCCAAGGGGGAACGGGGGGGCGAACAGATACGCAGTATTTT.

The gene calls are TRBV6-5 and TRBJ2-2; D perhaps matches TRBD1 (5 bases). With 6 bases removed from V and 6 bases from J, the gap between germline ends came to 17 bases. CDR1 MNHEY and CDR2 SVGAGI come from the germline V gene. The CDR3 is 15 amino acids. Here the CDR3 reads CASSSAGLVAGELFF. For the CDR3, the DNA is TGTGCCAGCAGCTCTGCAGGGCTTGTTGCCGGGGAGCTGTTTTTT.

Notes on this clonotype: Given a much more abundant clone one base away, this may be a read error. This chain joins TRBV20-1 and TRBJ2-1; 9 bases map to TRBD1. The CDR3 runs to 13 residues. Trimming took 5 bases from V and 13 from J; bases not matched to a gene: 12. The germline V gene has CDR1 DFQATT and CDR2 SNEGSKA (reference sequence). CDR3: CSAVRTGEETQFF. CDR3 sequence (DNA): TGCAGTGCTGTGAGGACAGGGGAAGAGACCCAGTTCTTC.